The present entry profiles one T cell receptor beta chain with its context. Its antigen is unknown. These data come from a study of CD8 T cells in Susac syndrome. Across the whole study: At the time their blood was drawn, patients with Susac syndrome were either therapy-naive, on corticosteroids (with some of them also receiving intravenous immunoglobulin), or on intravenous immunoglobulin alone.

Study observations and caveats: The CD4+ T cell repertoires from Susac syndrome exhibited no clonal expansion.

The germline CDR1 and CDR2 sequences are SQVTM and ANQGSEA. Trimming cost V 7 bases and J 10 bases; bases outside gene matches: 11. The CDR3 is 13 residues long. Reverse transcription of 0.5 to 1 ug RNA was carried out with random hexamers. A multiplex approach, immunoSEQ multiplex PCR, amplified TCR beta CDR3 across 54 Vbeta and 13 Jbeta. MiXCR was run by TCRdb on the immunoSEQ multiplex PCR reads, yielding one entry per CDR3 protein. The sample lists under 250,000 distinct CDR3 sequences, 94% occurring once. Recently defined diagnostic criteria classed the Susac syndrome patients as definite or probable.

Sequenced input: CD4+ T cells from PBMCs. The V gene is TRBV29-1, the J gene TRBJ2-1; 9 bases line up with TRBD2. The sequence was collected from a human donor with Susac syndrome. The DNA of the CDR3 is TGCAGCGGGAAGACTAGCGGCAGCTACGAGCAGTTCTTC. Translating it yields CSGKTSGSYEQFF.